This T cell receptor (beta chain) emerged from a study of CD8+ T cells in alopecia areata. Turning to the study itself: Those treated were given oral tofacitinib at 5 to 10 mg twice daily.

Extraction of RNA preceded its reverse transcription into cDNA, which served as the sequencing template. TCRdb's copy holds only in-frame clones and misses some; the assay was immunoSEQ multiplex PCR. The repertoire holds 150,000 to 200,000 clones, with 50% to 70% as singletons. V gave up 0 bases and J gave up 2 bases, with 8 bases separating them. CDR1 is SGHRS and CDR2 is YFSETQ in the germline V gene. This CDR3 spans 14 amino acids. About this clone: What it binds is not known. The same CDR3 can be traced to other DNA sequences in this sample.

This sample's treatment: oral pan-JAK inhibitor, 5-10 mg twice daily. Alopecia areata patients gave lesional scalp punch biopsies and peripheral blood samples. Study results and caveats: For patients receiving tofacitinib, scalp clonality and expanded CD8+ clones among the top 100 significantly decreased. The study found higher clonality in lesional than normal scalp, especially in alopecia totalis/universalis.

The source of this sequence is a human donor with alopecia areata. This material consisted of CD4+ T cells sorted from blood, taken around week 49, from a patient treated with tofacitinib. The gene calls are TRBV5-1 and TRBJ2-5; D gene uncertain. This chain's CDR3 is CASSLDSKQETQYF. The CDR3 region has the DNA TGCGCCAGCAGCTTGGACAGCAAGCAAGAGACCCAGTACTTC.